The T cell receptor beta chain described here comes from a study of cytomegalovirus exposure and HLA in healthy donors. The PCR made use of 60 Vbeta and 13 Jbeta primers. TCRdb keeps only in-frame clones here, not all; method: immunoSEQ multiplex PCR. The sample includes about 140,000 clones, 70% to 85% of them seen just once. Germline V CDR1 and CDR2: KGHSH, LQKENI. V shed 4 bases and J shed 0 bases, with 11 bases lying between them. There are 15 residues in the CDR3. The chain recombines TRBV18 with TRBJ2-3; D call uncertain. The TCR sequence derives from a woman aged 45-65 years in good health and CMV-seropositive. Sequenced material: PBMCs. CDR3 nucleotides: TGTGCCAGCTCACACCCTACAGAGAGCACAGATACGCAGTATTTT. Translation gives CASSHPTESTDTQYF.